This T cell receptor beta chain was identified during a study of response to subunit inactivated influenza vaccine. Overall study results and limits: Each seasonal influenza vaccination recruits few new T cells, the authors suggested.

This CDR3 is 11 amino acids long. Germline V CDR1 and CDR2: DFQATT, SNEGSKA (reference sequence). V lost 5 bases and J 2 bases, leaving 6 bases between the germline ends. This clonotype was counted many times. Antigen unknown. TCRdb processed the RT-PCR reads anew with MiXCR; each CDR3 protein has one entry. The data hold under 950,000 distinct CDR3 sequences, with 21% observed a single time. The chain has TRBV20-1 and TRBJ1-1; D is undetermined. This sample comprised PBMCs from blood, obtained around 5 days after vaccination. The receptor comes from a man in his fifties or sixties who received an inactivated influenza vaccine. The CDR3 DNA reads TGCAGTGCTGGGCTTAACACTGAAGCTTTCTTT. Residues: CSAGLNTEAFF.